Each of the 13 T cell receptor beta chains below was sequenced from the same sample in a study of blood T cell repertoires in COVID-19. Using immunoSEQ multiplex PCR, the repertoire was profiled, and TCRdb retains in-frame clones only, with some absent. The data show about 75,000 clones, about 74% seen once. Source material: peripheral blood. The receptor set was obtained from a human donor with acute or convalescent COVID-19. The donor label of this sample is uncertain.

This chain joins TRBV6-1 and TRBJ1-5; D unresolved. Germline CDR1 reads MNHNS; CDR2 reads SASEGT. The V and J ends lost 0 bases and 2 bases respectively, with 11 bases between them. CDR3 length: 16 amino acids. Written as DNA, the CDR3 is TGTGCCAGCAGTGAAGCGCAGGTCGGGGGCAATCAGCCCCAGCATTTT. It translates to CASSEAQVGGNQPQHF.

As to this clone: A junction end diverges from the germline sequence, so it may reflect a read error. This chain uses TRBV7-7 with TRBJ2-3; D gene ambiguous. The CDR3 has 15 residues. Per the germline V gene, CDR1 is SSHAT and CDR2 is FNYEAQ (reference sequence). The CDR3 reads CASTPSGASTDTQYF. DNA of the CDR3: TGTGCTAGCACCCCCTCGGGTGCCAGCACAGATACGCAGTATTTT.

This rearrangement joins TRBV19 to TRBJ2-2, with TRBD1 matching 7 bases. Germline lookup yields CDR1 LNHDA and CDR2 SQIVND (reference sequence). V dropped 5 bases and J dropped 1; count of bases not matched to a gene: 4. The CDR3 has 15 residues. In DNA, the CDR3 is TGTGCCAGTAGTTCCCGACAGGGGAACACCGGGGAGCTGTTTTTT. Amino acids: CASSSRQGNTGELFF.

The V gene is TRBV7-2, the J gene TRBJ2-7; 8 positions agree with TRBD1. Germline V gives CDR1 SGHTA, CDR2 FQGNSA. Unmatched junction bases numbered 5, after V lost 1 base and J lost 9 bases. This CDR3 is built from 13 residues. The CDR3 DNA is TGTGCCAGCAGCTTAGGGCAGGGGGCTCGGCAGTACTTC. Its protein is CASSLGQGARQYF.

This chain links TRBV7-2 with TRBJ2-5; a possible D gene is TRBD2 (8 bases). Germline CDR1 reads SGHTA; CDR2 reads FQGNSA. The CDR3 has 17 amino acids. Trimming cost V 0 bases and J 1 base, with 15 bases left between them. Here the CDR3 reads CASSLAGGGGPQETQYF. The CDR3 DNA is TGTGCCAGCAGCTTAGCAGGGGGCGGGGGGCCCCAAGAGACCCAGTACTTC.

This chain connects TRBV5-4 to TRBJ1-2; D gene unclear. This CDR3 comprises 15 residues. Germline-derived CDR1 and CDR2 are SGHNT and YYREEE (reference sequence). The V end lost 2 bases, the J end lost 8 bases, and 19 bases lay between the germline ends. CDR3 bases: TGTGCCAGCAGCTTACCCGCCGGTGCTGCGTGGGGCTACACCTTC. Translation: CASSLPAGAAWGYTF.

The chain recombines TRBV6-2 or TRBV6-3 with TRBJ1-5; TRBD1 matches at 8 bases. Germline V gene data show CDR1 as MNHEY and CDR2 as SVGEGT. The CDR3 totals 15 residues. The J segment lost 7 bases and the V segment lost 5 bases, leaving 10 bases of the junction unmatched. The CDR3 DNA sequence: TGTGCCAGCAGTCCGCTGACAGGGGTACGACAGCCCCAGCATTTT. This gives the protein CASSPLTGVRQPQHF.

The chain couples TRBV7-3 to TRBJ1-1; D is unclear. Germline loops: CDR1 SGHTA, CDR2 FQGTGA. CDR3 length: 13 amino acids. Trimming shortened V by 5 bases and J by 0 bases, and 7 bases separated the two germline ends. CDR3 region: CASSPNLNTEAFF. The CDR3, as DNA: TGTGCCAGCAGCCCTAACCTGAACACTGAAGCTTTCTTT.

V is TRBV19 and J is TRBJ1-5; TRBD1 matches 7 bases. This CDR3 spans 13 amino acids. J gave up 7 bases and V 7 bases, and 7 bases lay outside the gene matches. CDR1 is LNHDA and CDR2 is SQIVND in the germline V gene (reference sequence). CDR3 sequence reads: CASKGGGGQPQHF. The CDR3 DNA reads as TGTGCCAGTAAAGGAGGGGGCGGACAGCCCCAGCATTTT.

The chain links TRBV19 to TRBJ2-3; TRBD2 aligns across 7 bases. The CDR3 contains 15 residues. Germline V gives CDR1 LNHDA, CDR2 SQIVND (reference sequence). J lost 1 base, V lost 1 base, and 2 bases had no gene match. CDR3 loop: CASSIGSGGTDTQYF. CDR3 nucleotide sequence: TGTGCCAGTAGTATAGGGAGCGGGGGCACAGATACGCAGTATTTT.

This rearrangement joins TRBV6-5 to TRBJ2-5; D might be TRBD2 (5 bases). V was shortened by 0 bases and J by 1 base, with 6 bases between the two germline ends. CDR1 and CDR2 (germline): MNHEY, SVGAGI. The CDR3 runs 14 residues. CDR3 bases: TGTGCCAGCAGTTACTCGGCGGGCCAAGAGACCCAGTACTTC. This codes for CASSYSAGQETQYF.

This clone occurred a few times. The chain has TRBV20-1 and TRBJ2-1; no clear D. The germline V and J ends were trimmed by 6 bases and 4 bases, with 4 bases remaining between them. Germline assignment: CDR1 DFQATT and CDR2 SNEGSKA (reference sequence). The CDR3 is made up of 10 amino acids. The CDR3 DNA reads as TGCAGTGCCCAGTACAATGAGCAGTTCTTC. It yields the protein CSAQYNEQFF.

The V and J genes are TRBV29-1 and TRBJ2-5; D perhaps matches TRBD2 (6 bases). The CDR3 spans 13 residues. V was pared by 2 bases and J by 5 bases, with 12 bases between. Germline CDR1 SQVTM, CDR2 ANQGSEA. The CDR3 sequence: CSVESAGGETQYF. The CDR3 DNA sequence: TGCAGCGTTGAATCGGCAGGAGGGGAGACCCAGTACTTC.